The clone carrying this T cell receptor beta chain was seen ten or more times. Antigen: not known. This CDR3 has 14 amino acids. Per germline, CDR1 SGHDN and CDR2 FVKESK. With V trimmed by 4 bases and J by 2 bases, 1 base remained unmatched. Time point noted: longitudinal time-point 2. A blood bank in Maryland, USA, provided the volunteers who served as healthy controls. From 2 million PBMCs stored at -80 C, the unsorted libraries were generated. This entry is derived from a study of neurological immune-mediated disorders. General study findings and limits: The greatest TCR clonal expansion appeared in HTLV-1-associated myelopathy and the smallest, falling below healthy controls, in multiple sclerosis.

The cDNA was generated by 5'RACE with 10-nucleotide random UMIs. Each CDR3 protein gets one entry after TCRdb re-called the 5' RACE reads with MiXCR. The sample lists roughly 34,000 distinct CDR3 sequences; about 13% were seen once. The sample comprised PBMCs. This clonotype originated in a middle-aged woman in good health. The genes are TRBV14 and TRBJ2-3; TRBD2 agrees at 9 bases. CDR3 sequence (DNA): TGTGCCAGCAGCCTAGCGGGGGTCACAGATACGCAGTATTTT. This codes for CASSLAGVTDTQYF.